The text below deals with one T cell receptor (beta chain). The antigen remains unidentified. The entry originates in a study of cytotoxic CD8 clonotypes in ibrutinib-treated CLL. Study context: Included were 11 relapsed/refractory and some 15 treatment-naive patients, of whom approximately 17 were IGHV unmutated.

CDR1 is LGHNA and CDR2 is YNFKEQ in the germline V gene. The CDR3 has 15 residues. Trimming left V 1 base short and J 6 bases short, with 12 bases between. The TCR beta libraries used approximately 2 micrograms of genomic DNA that came from cryopreserved PBMCs. General study results and limits: Whereas clonality rose at ibrutinib response, it declined toward baseline at progression. T-cell clonality at baseline went above that of age-matched healthy donors and rose and fell with circulating CD8+ T-cell counts.

The method was immunoSEQ multiplex PCR; TCRdb's version includes in-frame clones alone and lacks a portion of them. The top ten clones hold 10% to 11% of a sample with more than 110,000 clones, 91% of them seen once. The material sequenced was PBMCs, taken after 12 months of ibrutinib treatment. The clonotype originates from a human donor with chronic lymphocytic leukemia. The chain carries TRBV4-2 and TRBJ2-2; TRBD1 might be the D (6 bases). CDR3 amino acids: CASSQALGASGELFF. Here the CDR3 DNA reads TGTGCCAGCAGCCAAGCTTTGGGGGCTTCCGGGGAGCTGTTTTTT.